In this sample, the clone carrying this T cell receptor (beta chain) turned up a few times. This sample was included in a study of blood T cell repertoires in COVID-19. Study-level information: The United States, Italy and Spain provided the acute and convalescent COVID-19 samples.

The CDR3 is made up of 16 amino acids. Trimming cost V 5 bases and J 6 bases; bases outside gene matches: 11. Germline-derived CDR1 and CDR2 are LNHDA and SQIVND (reference sequence). Data came from immunoSEQ multiplex PCR; TCRdb stores just in-frame clones and leaves some out. The sample holds about 46,000 clones, 80% to 90% seen once. The receptor was isolated from a man aged 50 or older with acute or convalescent COVID-19. The sequencing input was peripheral blood. The chain carries TRBV19 and TRBJ1-5; TRBD1 aligns across 9 bases. CDR3 sequence (DNA): TGTGCCAGTAGTCTTACAGGGGGGACAGGGAGTCAGCCCCAGCATTTT. Its translation is CASSLTGGTGSQPQHF.